The rows below give T cell receptor beta chains drawn from one sample of a study of blood T cells in healthy people across ages. TCRdb re-derived calls from the 5' RACE reads in MiXCR, one entry per CDR3 protein. Of 850,000 to 1,300,000 distinct CDR3 sequences listed, 35% to 50% are singletons. The sequencing sample was made of blood. All receptors come from a woman aged 60-75 years in good health. Each CDR3 is given with its conserved first and last residue. Fields, in order: J gene, D gene, V gene, clone size, CDR3 DNA, CDR3 protein. The D gene is left open where the match is weak. Rows give clone size only sometimes, using once, few, many, or a class for an expanded clone.

TRBJ2-1 | . | TRBV6-2/TRBV6-3 | . | TGTGCCAGCAGTTACGAGCGGAGTCGGTACAATGAGCAATTCTTC | CASSYERSRYNEQFF
TRBJ2-1 | . | TRBV15 | . | TGTGCCACCAGCAGAGCCCCTGACGAAGAGCAGTTCTTC | CATSRAPDEEQFF
TRBJ2-5 | TRBD2 | TRBV5-8 | . | TGTGCCAGCAGTCGCGGGAGGTCCCTTGCGGAGACCCAGTACTTC | CASSRGRSLAETQYF
TRBJ1-3 | . | TRBV29-1 | once | TGCAGCGCCGGGGACTCTGGAAACACCATATATTTT | CSAGDSGNTIYF
TRBJ2-1 | TRBD2 | TRBV7-6 | . | TGTGCCAGCAGCCTGATGACCGGGACTAGCTACAATGAGCAGTTCTTC | CASSLMTGTSYNEQFF
TRBJ1-5 | . | TRBV6-1 | . | TGTGCCAGCAGTGAAGCACCGCAGGGCCCATATAGCAATCAGCCCCAGCATTTT | CASSEAPQGPYSNQPQHF
TRBJ2-7 | TRBD2 | TRBV2 | once | TGTGCCAGCAGTGACACCGCAGGGAGGGTTTACGAGCAGTACTTC | CASSDTAGRVYEQYF
TRBJ2-3 | TRBD2 | TRBV12-3/TRBV12-4 | . | TGTGCCAGCAGTTTAGGGAGGGTAGCGGGAGCTACGCAGTATTTT | CASSLGRVAGATQYF
TRBJ2-3 | TRBD1 | TRBV5-1 | . | TGCGCCAGCAGCTCCGGGACAGGGGTCAGCACAGATACGCAGTATTTT | CASSSGTGVSTDTQYF
TRBJ2-2 | TRBD2 | TRBV4-2 | . | TGTGCCAGCAGCCAAGATAGTGGTAGCGGGAGGGAAATTTATTCCGGGGAGCTGTTTTTT | CASSQDSGSGREIYSGELFF
TRBJ1-2 | TRBD1 | TRBV10-3 | . | TGTGCCATCAGTGTTTCCAGGGGGGACTATGGCTACACCTTC | CAISVSRGDYGYTF
TRBJ2-3 | TRBD2 | TRBV29-1 | few | TGCAGCGAACTAGCGGGAGCGGCAGATACGCAGTATTTT | CSELAGAADTQYF
TRBJ2-7 | TRBD1 | TRBV27 | . | TGTGCCATCTCCCCGAGTCGGGACAGGGACAATGAGCAGTACTTC | CAISPSRDRDNEQYF
TRBJ2-7 | TRBD1 | TRBV5-5 | many | TGTGCCAGCAGCTTGGCCTGGGCAGGGGGCTCCTACGAGCAGTACTTC | CASSLAWAGGSYEQYF
TRBJ1-2 | TRBD1 | TRBV25-1 | . | TGTGCCAGCAGGGGACAGGAAAACTATGGCTACACCTTC | CASRGQENYGYTF
TRBJ2-5 | . | TRBV20-1 | . | TGCAGTGGTTCCAGGGCCGCCCGAGAGACCCAGTACTTC | CSGSRAARETQYF
TRBJ2-1 | TRBD2 | TRBV6-2/TRBV6-3 | . | TGTGCCAGCAGTTACTGGGGACTAGTTCCTGAGCAGTTCTTC | CASSYWGLVPEQFF
TRBJ2-7 | . | TRBV3-1 | . | TGTGCCAGCAGCTGGGGGACCGCCGGGTACGAGCAGTACTTC | CASSWGTAGYEQYF
TRBJ1-2 | . | TRBV10-2 | . | TGCGCCAGCAGTGATGGGAAGGGGTCCTATGGCTACACCTTC | CASSDGKGSYGYTF
TRBJ1-2 | . | TRBV7-9 | . | TGTGCCAGCAGCTTAGACACCCCAGATTACTATGGCTACACCTTC | CASSLDTPDYYGYTF
TRBJ2-7 | TRBD1 | TRBV5-1 | . | TGCGCCAGCAGCTTCCGACAGGGGTCCACCTACGAGCAGTACTTC | CASSFRQGSTYEQYF
TRBJ2-7 | TRBD2 | TRBV3-1 | . | TGTGCCAGCAGCCAAGACGTGGTAGCGGGGGGATACGAGCAGTACTTC | CASSQDVVAGGYEQYF
TRBJ1-4 | TRBD1 | TRBV29-1 | few | TGCAGCGTTAGGACAGGTCGGGAAAAACTGTTTTTT | CSVRTGREKLFF
TRBJ2-7 | TRBD2 | TRBV9 | . | TGTGCCAGCAGCGTAGGGACTAGCGGGAATCCCCCCTACGAGCAGTACTTC | CASSVGTSGNPPYEQYF